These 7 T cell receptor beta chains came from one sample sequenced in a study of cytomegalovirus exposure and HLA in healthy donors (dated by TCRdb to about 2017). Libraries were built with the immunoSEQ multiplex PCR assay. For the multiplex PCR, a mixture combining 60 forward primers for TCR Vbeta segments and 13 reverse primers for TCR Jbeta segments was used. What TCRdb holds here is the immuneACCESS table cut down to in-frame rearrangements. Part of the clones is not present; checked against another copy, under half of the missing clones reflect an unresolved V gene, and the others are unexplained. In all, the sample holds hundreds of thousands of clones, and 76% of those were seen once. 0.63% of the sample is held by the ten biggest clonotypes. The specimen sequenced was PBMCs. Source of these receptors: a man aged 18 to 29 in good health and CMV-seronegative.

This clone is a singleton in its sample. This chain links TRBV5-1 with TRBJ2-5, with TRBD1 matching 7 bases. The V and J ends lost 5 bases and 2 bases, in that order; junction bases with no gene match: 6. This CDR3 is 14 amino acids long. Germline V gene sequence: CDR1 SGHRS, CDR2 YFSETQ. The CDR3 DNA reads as TGCGCCAGCAGACAACAGGGGCTACAAGAGACCCAGTACTTC. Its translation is CASRQQGLQETQYF.

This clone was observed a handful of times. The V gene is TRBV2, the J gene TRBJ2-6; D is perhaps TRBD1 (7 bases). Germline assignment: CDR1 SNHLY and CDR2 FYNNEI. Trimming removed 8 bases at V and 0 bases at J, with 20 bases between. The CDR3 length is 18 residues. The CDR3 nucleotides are TGTGCCAGCTGTCGAAGGGGGCAGGGGGGCTCTGGGGCCAACGTCCTGACTTTC. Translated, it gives CASCRRGQGGSGANVLTF.

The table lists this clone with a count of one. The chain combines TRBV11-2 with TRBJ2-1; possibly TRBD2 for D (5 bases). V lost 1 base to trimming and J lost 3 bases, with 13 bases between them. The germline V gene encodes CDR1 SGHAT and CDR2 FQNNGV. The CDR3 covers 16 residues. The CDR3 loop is CASSLVVVLGYNEQFF. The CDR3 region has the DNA TGTGCCAGCAGCTTAGTTGTCGTACTAGGCTACAATGAGCAGTTCTTC.

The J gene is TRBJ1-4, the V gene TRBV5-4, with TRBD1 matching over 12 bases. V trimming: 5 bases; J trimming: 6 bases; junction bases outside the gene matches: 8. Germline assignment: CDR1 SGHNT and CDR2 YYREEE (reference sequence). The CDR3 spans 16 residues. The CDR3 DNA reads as TGTGCCAGCAGTTCCGGGACAGGGGGCCGACATGAAAAACTGTTTTTT. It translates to CASSSGTGGRHEKLFF.

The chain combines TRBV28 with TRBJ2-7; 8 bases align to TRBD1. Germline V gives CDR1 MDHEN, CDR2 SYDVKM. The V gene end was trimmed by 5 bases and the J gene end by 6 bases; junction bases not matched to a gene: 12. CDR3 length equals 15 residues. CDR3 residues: CASSLRGTGFGEQYF. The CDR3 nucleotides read TGTGCCAGCAGTCTTCGCGGGACAGGCTTTGGCGAGCAGTACTTC. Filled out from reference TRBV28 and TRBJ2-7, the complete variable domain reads DVKVTQSSRYLVKRTGEKVFLECVQDMDHENMFWYRQDPGLGLRLIYFSYDVKMKEKGDIPEGYSVSREKKERFSLILESASTNQTSMYLCASSLRGTGFGEQYFGPGTRLTVT.

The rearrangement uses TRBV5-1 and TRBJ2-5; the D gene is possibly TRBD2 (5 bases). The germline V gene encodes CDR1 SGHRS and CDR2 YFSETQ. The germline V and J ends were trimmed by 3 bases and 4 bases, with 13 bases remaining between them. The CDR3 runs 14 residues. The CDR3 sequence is CASSSGLQGETQYF. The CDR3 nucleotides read TGCGCCAGCAGCTCAGGACTGCAAGGAGAGACCCAGTACTTC.

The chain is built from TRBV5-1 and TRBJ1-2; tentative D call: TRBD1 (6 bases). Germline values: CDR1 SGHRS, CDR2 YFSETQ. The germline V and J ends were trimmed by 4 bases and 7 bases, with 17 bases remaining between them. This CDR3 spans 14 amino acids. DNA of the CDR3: TGCGCCAGCAGCCGCGACAGGTACTCCGGTGGCTACACCTTC. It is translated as CASSRDRYSGGYTF.